A selection of T cell receptor beta chains follows, all from one sample in a study of blood T cell repertoires in COVID-19. Assay: immunoSEQ multiplex PCR; the TCRdb copy retains only in-frame clones and omits some. Of about 99,000 clones in the sample, 84% were seen once. The specimen was peripheral blood. These receptors originate from a man aged 65-85 years with active or convalescent COVID-19. Each CDR3 is given without its conserved first and last residue. The D gene is left open where the match is weak.

TRBD2,TRBV3-1/TRBV3-2,TRBJ2-7,ASSGGGAYEQY
.,TRBV10-3,TRBJ2-3,AISESLATDTQY
TRBD1,TRBV19,TRBJ1-6,ASSRAGQQGNSPLH
TRBD1,TRBV29-1,TRBJ1-3,SVDGDSSGNTIY
.,TRBV3-1/TRBV3-2,TRBJ1-2,ASSQKQGAGGYT
TRBD1,TRBV6-2/TRBV6-3,TRBJ2-5,ASSPRGQAQETQY
TRBD1,TRBV2,TRBJ1-6,ASREQGAPNSPLH
.,TRBV6-5,TRBJ1-6,ASSPPGGSPLH
.,TRBV28,TRBJ1-1,ASTSGTRGNTEAF
TRBD1,TRBV10-1,TRBJ2-2,ASSDGQDGLGELF
.,TRBV6-6,TRBJ2-7,ASSRTGSSYEQY
.,TRBV7-8,TRBJ1-2,ASSPLEVSNYGYT
.,TRBV5-1,TRBJ2-3,ASSSLGHTSTDTQY
TRBD1,TRBV19,TRBJ2-7,ASSTGTESYEQY
.,TRBV5-1,TRBJ2-3,ASSLGIGGKDTQY
.,TRBV29-1,TRBJ2-7,SVGEVFYEQY
.,TRBV3-1/TRBV3-2,TRBJ2-3,ASSQGRKTDTQY
TRBD1,TRBV7-2,TRBJ2-3,ASSSGQAHTDTQY
.,TRBV6-1,TRBJ1-6,ASSEGVFDGNLLYSPLH
TRBD1,TRBV3-1/TRBV3-2,TRBJ1-4,ASSQPAGTGDEKLF
.,TRBV24-1,TRBJ1-6,ATSDYSYATYNSPLH
.,TRBV5-8,TRBJ1-5,ASLLREGNQPQH
.,TRBV7-2,TRBJ2-1,ASSPSRGSYNEQF
.,TRBV28,TRBJ2-3,ASSLARLHGTDTQY
.,TRBV18,TRBJ1-1,ASSPLTGLNTEAF
TRBD2,TRBV6-6,TRBJ2-5,ASSYTGGAETQY
TRBD2,TRBV7-2,TRBJ2-3,ASSPLAGGTDTQY
.,TRBV7-8,TRBJ1-1,ASSRSGSSTEAF
.,TRBV28,TRBJ1-3,ASSLSGHGSSGNTIY
.,TRBV7-2,TRBJ2-5,ASSLGGVQETQY
.,TRBV5-1,TRBJ2-2,ASSRGTENGELF
TRBD2,TRBV7-9,TRBJ2-3,ASSPTSGGAPSTDTQY
.,TRBV29-1,TRBJ1-5,SAPGQLRYSNQPQH
TRBD2,TRBV19,TRBJ2-3,ASSDGLAEHTDTQY
.,TRBV5-8,TRBJ1-5,ASRAPGYSNQPQH
.,TRBV4-2,TRBJ2-2,ASSPQGAGLNTGELF
TRBD1,TRBV5-1,TRBJ2-4,ASSPGQGLSYIQY
.,TRBV28,TRBJ1-3,ASSLPGGQGSGNTIY
TRBD2,TRBV2,TRBJ2-1,ASSRLAGGLRF
TRBD1,TRBV6-5,TRBJ1-6,GDRGLSYNSPLH
TRBD2,TRBV4-2,TRBJ2-2,ASSQALAGGPKVTGELF
TRBD1,TRBV2,TRBJ1-1,ASRPGGQNTEAF
TRBD2,TRBV19,TRBJ2-5,ATSGGGLGETQY
.,TRBV6-2/TRBV6-3,TRBJ1-2,ASSDPEYGYT
TRBD2,TRBV6-5,TRBJ2-5,ASRAGVTIVETQY
TRBD1,TRBV5-1,TRBJ1-2,ASSLETGLSYGYT
.,TRBV2,TRBJ2-3,ASTPSTSKVTQY
.,TRBV5-4,TRBJ2-5,ASSLDIAEETQY
.,TRBV5-5,TRBJ2-7,ASSLVSRSYEQY
.,TRBV5-1,TRBJ1-1,ASSYDRMNTEAF